The clone carrying this TCR beta chain occurred a few times. The sample comes from a study of T cells in Graves' hyperthyroidism and ophthalmopathy. Looked up from germline, CDR1 is LGHDT and CDR2 is YNNKEL (reference sequence). Trimming removed 0 bases from V and 3 bases from J; junction bases left unmatched: 8. The CDR3 runs to 17 residues. Used for diagnoses were clinical symptoms, serum thyroxine and TRAb, thyroid ultrasound and orbital computed tomography. Amplification yielded TCR beta CDR3 regions, with RNA transcripts as the source. Initially, a first-round RT-PCR of the TCR CDR3 employed the HTBI primer set. TCRdb redid the calling of the multiplex PCR reads with MiXCR, one entry per CDR3 protein. The sample has over 250,000 distinct CDR3 sequences, roughly an eighth seen once.

This sequence originates from a woman between 35 and 50 years old with Graves' ophthalmopathy. Sequencing input: blood. The gene calls are TRBV3-1 and TRBJ2-1; 7 nucleotides match TRBD1. The CDR3 region is CASSQENRGEGYNEQFF. As DNA, the CDR3 is TGTGCCAGCAGCCAAGAAAACAGGGGAGAAGGCTACAATGAGCAGTTCTTC.